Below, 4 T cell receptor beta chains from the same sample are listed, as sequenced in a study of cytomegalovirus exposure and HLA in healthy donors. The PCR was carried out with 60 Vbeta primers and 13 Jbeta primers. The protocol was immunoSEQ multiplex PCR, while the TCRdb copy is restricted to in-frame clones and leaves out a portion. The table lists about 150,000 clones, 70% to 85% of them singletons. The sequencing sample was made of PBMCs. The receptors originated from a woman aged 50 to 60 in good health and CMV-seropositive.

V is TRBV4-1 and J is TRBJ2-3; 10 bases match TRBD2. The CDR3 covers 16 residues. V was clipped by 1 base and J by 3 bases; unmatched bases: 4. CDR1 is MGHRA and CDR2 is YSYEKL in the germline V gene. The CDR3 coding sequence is TGCGCCAGCAGCCAAGGACTAGCGGGTATTACAGATACGCAGTATTTT. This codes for CASSQGLAGITDTQYF.

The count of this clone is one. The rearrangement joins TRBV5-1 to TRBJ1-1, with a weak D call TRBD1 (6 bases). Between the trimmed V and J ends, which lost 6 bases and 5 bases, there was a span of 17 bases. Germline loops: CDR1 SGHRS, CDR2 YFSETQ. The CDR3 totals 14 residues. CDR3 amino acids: CASKDGDKRTEAFF. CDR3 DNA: TGCGCCAGCAAGGATGGGGACAAACGGACTGAAGCTTTCTTT.

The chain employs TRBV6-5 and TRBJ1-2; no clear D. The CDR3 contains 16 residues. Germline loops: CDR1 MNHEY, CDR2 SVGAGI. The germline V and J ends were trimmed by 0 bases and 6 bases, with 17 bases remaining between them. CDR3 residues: CASSYSIASSGDGYTF. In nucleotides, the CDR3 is TGTGCCAGCAGTTACTCTATCGCGTCTTCGGGTGATGGCTACACCTTC.

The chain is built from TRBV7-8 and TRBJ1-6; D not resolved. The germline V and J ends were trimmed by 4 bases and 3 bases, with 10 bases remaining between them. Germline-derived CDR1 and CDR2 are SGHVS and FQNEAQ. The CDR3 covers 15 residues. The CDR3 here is CASSSSSNYNSPLHF. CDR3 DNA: TGTGCCAGCAGCTCCTCCAGTAACTATAATTCACCCCTCCACTTT.